The 12 T cell receptor beta chains below come from one sample, sequenced in a study of cytomegalovirus exposure and HLA in healthy donors. Primers for the PCR totalled 60 Vbeta and 13 Jbeta. This table comes from immunoSEQ multiplex PCR, and its TCRdb copy is limited to in-frame clones, with some not included. The sample lists over 150,000 clones; roughly 79% were seen once. Specimen: PBMCs. All receptors come from a male donor in good health and CMV-seropositive.

In the case of this clone: The same CDR3 is also encoded by other DNA sequences in this sample. The chain uses TRBV7-9 and TRBJ1-4; no firm D call. The CDR3 extends over 12 amino acids. Germline V gene sequence: CDR1 SEHNR, CDR2 FQNEAQ (reference sequence). Between the trimmed V and J ends, which lost 1 base and 7 bases, there was a span of 4 bases. The CDR3 is CASSLGGEKLFF. The CDR3 DNA sequence: TGTGCCAGCAGCTTAGGAGGTGAAAAACTGTTTTTT.

The chain recombines TRBV5-3 with TRBJ1-4; D unclear. TRBV5-3 qualifies as an ORF whose function is uncertain. With 1 base removed from V and 0 bases from J, the gap between germline ends came to 7 bases. The CDR3 extends over 15 amino acids. The CDR3: CARSLRGATNEKLFF. The CDR3 DNA reads as TGTGCCAGAAGCTTGCGGGGTGCAACTAATGAAAAACTGTTTTTT.

The CDR3 sequence: CASRPGTGTYEQYF. The DNA for the CDR3 is TGTGCCAGCAGGCCCGGGACAGGGACCTACGAGCAGTACTTC. The V and J genes are TRBV4-2 and TRBJ2-7; TRBD1 agrees at 9 bases. The CDR3 is 14 amino acids. After removal of 6 bases from V and 2 bases from J, the junction contained 5 bases not matched to a gene. Per germline, CDR1 LGHNA and CDR2 YNFKEQ.

This clone has only a few counts. The sample holds other DNA sequences that translate to the same CDR3. The chain uses TRBV30 and TRBJ1-1, with D perhaps matching TRBD1 (5 bases). The V and J ends lost 0 bases and 1 base respectively, with 6 bases between them. CDR1 is GTSNPN, CDR2 SVGIG, per germline (reference sequence). This CDR3 has 13 residues. The DNA of the CDR3 is TGTGCCTGGAGTGTGACAGCGAACACTGAAGCTTTCTTT. It yields the protein CAWSVTANTEAFF.

The chain recombines TRBV10-2 with TRBJ2-1, with 13 bases matching TRBD2. The junction had 4 bases not matched to a gene; V was cut back by 8 bases and J by 3 bases. The germline CDR1 and CDR2 sequences are WSHSY and SAAADI. The CDR3 runs 15 residues. The CDR3 nucleotides are TGCGCCAGCGGGACTAGCGGGGAACGCTACAATGAGCAGTTCTTC. Protein: CASGTSGERYNEQFF.

This clone appeared a few times. This chain connects TRBV7-3 to TRBJ2-1, with 9 positions matching TRBD2. Germline CDR1 reads SGHTA; CDR2 reads FQGTGA. J lost 10 bases, V lost 1 base, and 11 bases had no gene match. The CDR3 spans 16 residues. CDR3 sequence (DNA): TGTGCCAGCAGCTTAAACCCTAGCGGGGCGGCGGGAGAGCAGTTCTTC. It specifies CASSLNPSGAAGEQFF.

The rearrangement uses TRBV7-9 and TRBJ2-5; D not certain. From germline, CDR1 is SEHNR and CDR2 FQNEAQ (reference sequence). There are 11 residues in the CDR3. Trimming shortened V by 8 bases and J by 2 bases, and 6 bases separated the two germline ends. CDR3 DNA sequence: TGTGCCAGCGGGCAGCAAGAGACCCAGTACTTC. Amino acids: CASGQQETQYF.

V usage is TRBV5-5 and J usage is TRBJ1-4, with a possible D match to TRBD1 (5 bases). The germline CDR1 and CDR2 sequences are SGHKS and YYEKEE (reference sequence). Trimming removed 4 bases at V and 4 bases at J, with 14 bases between. The CDR3 runs 15 residues. This CDR3 is CASSHGGGGNEKLFF. In DNA form, the CDR3 reads TGTGCCAGCAGCCATGGGGGGGGTGGTAATGAAAAACTGTTTTTT.

The chain employs TRBV11-2 and TRBJ1-5, with a possible D match to TRBD1 (5 bases). Trimming left V 1 base short and J 10 bases short, with 11 bases between. This CDR3 region has 13 residues. Per germline, CDR1 SGHAT and CDR2 FQNNGV. CDR3 bases: TGTGCCAGCAGCTTAGTGTGGGGGGGACCCCAGCATTTT. As protein: CASSLVWGGPQHF.

CDR3: CASSDRNYYGYTF. The CDR3 nucleotides are TGTGCCAGCAGTGACAGAAACTATTATGGCTACACCTTC. The chain recombines TRBV25-1 with TRBJ1-2; D remains ambiguous. Germline V gene sequence: CDR1 MGHDK, CDR2 SYGVNS. The CDR3 consists of 13 residues. V shed 3 bases and J shed 5 bases, with 10 bases lying between them.

This chain connects TRBV7-2 to TRBJ1-5; the D is unclear. This CDR3 is built from 13 residues. CDR1 SGHTA and CDR2 FQGNSA come from the germline V gene. V dropped 5 bases and J dropped 4 bases, with 9 bases sitting between them. The CDR3 nucleotides are TGTGCCAGCAGCCCTGACGGGAATCAGCCCCAGCATTTT. Protein: CASSPDGNQPQHF.

The chain combines TRBV6-5 with TRBJ1-4, with D possibly TRBD1 on 5 matching bases. Germline V gene sequence: CDR1 MNHEY, CDR2 SVGAGI. The CDR3 totals 15 residues. The germline V and J ends were trimmed by 0 bases and 0 bases, with 5 bases remaining between them. The CDR3 sequence is CASSYSGATNEKLFF. In DNA, the CDR3 is TGTGCCAGCAGTTACTCAGGGGCAACTAATGAAAAACTGTTTTTT.